This T cell receptor (beta chain) was found in a study of vaccination and CD4 T cells after COVID-19. General observations from the study: A comparatively limited set of convalescent patients was examined, with no early post-infection timepoints. Vaccine-specific clones numbering 304 of 307 showed spike mono-reactivity in convalescent patients.

This CDR3 is built from 15 residues. The germline V gene has CDR1 MNHEY and CDR2 SVGAGI. V dropped 0 bases and J dropped 4; count of bases not matched to a gene: 5. Time point meaning: late sampling 161 to 241 days after vaccination in a few convalescent patients. Regarding treatment: approximately nine-day PBMC culture with coronavirus spike peptide pools or control peptides (ViraFEST assay). Each well received 2.1 million or so PBMCs, cultured with around 10 IU/ml IL-2 and approximately 10 ug/ml peptide pools. Cultured CD4+ T-cell DNA underwent Oncomine TCR Beta short-read sequencing. MiXCR was run by TCRdb on the PCR reads, yielding one entry per CDR3 protein. The data show some 21,000 distinct CDR3 sequences, 45% to 55% seen once. In its sample, this clonotype ranks as large. Its antigen remains unidentified.

The V call is TRBV6-5, the J call TRBJ2-7; 8 bases map to TRBD1. The sample in question was CD4+ T cells from blood, cultured in vitro, obtained about 7 months after SARS-CoV-2 vaccination. This receptor was identified in a human donor who had recovered from COVID-19. The CDR3: CASSYSAGGIYEQYF. In DNA, the CDR3 is TGTGCCAGCAGTTACTCTGCAGGGGGCATATACGAGCAGTACTTC.